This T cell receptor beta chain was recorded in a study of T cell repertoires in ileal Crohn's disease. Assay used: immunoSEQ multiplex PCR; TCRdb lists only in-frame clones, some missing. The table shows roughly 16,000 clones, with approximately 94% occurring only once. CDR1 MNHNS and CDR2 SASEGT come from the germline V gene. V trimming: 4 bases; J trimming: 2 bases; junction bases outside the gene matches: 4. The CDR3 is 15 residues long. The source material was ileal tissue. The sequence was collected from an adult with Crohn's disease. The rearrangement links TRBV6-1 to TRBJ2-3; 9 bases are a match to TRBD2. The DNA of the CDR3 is TGTGCCAGCAGTGTACAGCGGGGGGCCACAGATACGCAGTATTTT. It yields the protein CASSVQRGATDTQYF.